These 21 T cell receptor beta chains originate from one sample sequenced in a study of cytomegalovirus exposure and HLA in healthy donors. PCR employed 60 Vbeta and 13 Jbeta primers. Sequencing used immunoSEQ multiplex PCR; TCRdb keeps in-frame clones, though not all of them. This repertoire shows about 140,000 clones, about 73% found once; its top ten account for roughly 2%. Sequences were obtained from PBMCs. All receptors come from a woman aged 55-70 years in good health and CMV-seropositive.

The chain is built from TRBV6-1 and TRBJ2-2, with 7 bases matching TRBD1. J lost 1 base, V lost 7 bases, and 3 bases had no gene match. Germline V gene lookup returns CDR1 MNHNS and CDR2 SASEGT. This CDR3 is 14 amino acids long. CDR3 in DNA: TGTGCCAGCAAGCGACAGGGGAACACCGGGGAGCTGTTTTTT. This translates into CASKRQGNTGELFF.

To note about this clone: The junction shows a germline mismatch at one end, possibly a read error. This sequence joins TRBV30 and TRBJ2-1, with a tentative D call TRBD1 (6 bases). The germline V gene encodes CDR1 GTSNPN and CDR2 SVGIG (reference sequence). The CDR3 covers 15 residues. This CDR3 reads CAGSWGLTYNEEQFF. As DNA, the CDR3 is TGTGCCGGGAGCTGGGGGCTAACATACAATGAGGAGCAGTTCTTC.

The chain has TRBV4-1 and TRBJ1-5; 7 bases fit TRBD1. In germline, CDR1 is MGHRA, CDR2 YSYEKL. The CDR3 extends over 17 amino acids. V was clipped by 6 bases and J by 1 base; unmatched bases: 12. This chain's CDR3 is CASRRSTGAGSNQPQHF. The DNA for the CDR3 is TGCGCCAGCAGACGCAGCACAGGGGCTGGGAGCAATCAGCCCCAGCATTTT.

The genes are TRBV7-9 and TRBJ2-6, with unresolved D. V lost 4 bases to trimming and J lost 1 base, with 14 bases between them. The CDR3 consists of 17 residues. Germline lookup yields CDR1 SEHNR and CDR2 FQNEAQ (reference sequence). CDR3 region: CASSSLPEPSGANVLTF. The CDR3 nucleotides are TGTGCCAGCAGCTCCCTACCCGAGCCATCTGGGGCCAACGTCCTGACTTTC.

V gene TRBV5-1 combines with J gene TRBJ1-2, with TRBD1 as a possible D gene (5 bases). The V end lost 0 bases, the J end lost 5 bases, and 17 bases lay between the germline ends. The CDR3 loop spans 16 amino acids. Germline values: CDR1 SGHRS, CDR2 YFSETQ. The CDR3 sequence is CASSLEDRVFGYGYTF. For the CDR3, the DNA is TGCGCCAGCAGCTTGGAAGACAGAGTATTTGGGTATGGCTACACCTTC.

CDR3 amino acids: CASSLQAKEKLFF. CDR3 bases: TGCGCCAGCAGCTTACAGGCGAAGGAAAAACTGTTTTTT. This chain uses TRBV5-1 with TRBJ1-4; D is perhaps TRBD1 (5 bases). The CDR3 sequence is 13 residues long. Trimming took 2 bases from V and 8 from J, leaving 10 bases between them. The germline CDR1 and CDR2 sequences are SGHRS and YFSETQ.

V gene TRBV5-1 combines with J gene TRBJ2-1, with 8 bases matching TRBD1. The CDR3 sequence is 14 residues long. In germline, CDR1 is SGHRS, CDR2 YFSETQ. V dropped 3 bases and J dropped 7; count of bases not matched to a gene: 6. The CDR3 protein is CASSSTRGLNEQFF. DNA of the CDR3: TGCGCCAGCAGCTCTACCAGGGGGCTGAATGAGCAGTTCTTC.

The genes are TRBV18 and TRBJ1-1; a possible D gene is TRBD1 (6 bases). CDR1 and CDR2 from the germline V gene are KGHSH and LQKENI. Trimming pared 4 bases from V and 5 bases from J, leaving 14 bases between. The CDR3 loop spans 14 amino acids. In DNA, the CDR3 is TGTGCCAGCTCACGCCAAGAGGGGGATACTGAAGCTTTCTTT. Amino acids: CASSRQEGDTEAFF.

This clone has a single count. J is TRBJ2-3 and V is TRBV18; 10 bases agree with TRBD2. V lost 4 bases and J lost 2; bases outside the gene matches: 9. Germline V gene data show CDR1 as KGHSH and CDR2 as LQKENI. The CDR3 consists of 17 residues. The CDR3 nucleotides are TGTGCCAGCTCACTATTAGCGGGAGGCCTTCTCACAGATACGCAGTATTTT. Translated: CASSLLAGGLLTDTQYF.

The chain has TRBV6-5 and TRBJ2-1; TRBD2 agrees at 11 bases. Per the germline V gene, CDR1 is MNHEY and CDR2 is SVGAGI. The CDR3 has 13 residues. V shed 5 bases and J 14 bases; nucleotides not matched to a gene: 8. This CDR3 reads CASSTATSGKEFF. For the CDR3, the DNA is TGTGCCAGCAGTACAGCGACTAGCGGGAAGGAGTTCTTC.

This clone appeared a few times. The genes are TRBV27 and TRBJ1-3; possible D gene TRBD1, 5 bases. Trimming shortened V by 3 bases and J by 5 bases, and 14 bases separated the two germline ends. Per the germline V gene, CDR1 is MNHEY and CDR2 is SMNVEV (reference sequence). This CDR3 is 15 amino acids long. The CDR3 sequence: CASSLEGRERNTIYF. For the CDR3, the DNA is TGTGCCAGCAGTTTGGAGGGGCGGGAAAGAAACACCATATATTTT.

J is TRBJ2-7 and V is TRBV18; 7 bases fit TRBD1. Germline V CDR1 and CDR2: KGHSH, LQKENI. The CDR3 is 16 amino acids. The V gene end was trimmed by 3 bases and the J gene end by 6 bases; junction bases not matched to a gene: 14. The CDR3 DNA follows: TGTGCCAGCTCACCCCAACCCGGGACAGCCTCACGCGAGCAGTACTTC. Protein product: CASSPQPGTASREQYF.

The chain uses TRBV28 and TRBJ2-7, with 9 bases that match TRBD2. Germline trimming cut 8 bases from V and 2 bases from J; bases unmatched to any gene: 4. The CDR3 spans 13 residues. CDR1 is MDHEN, CDR2 SYDVKM, per germline. The CDR3 nucleotides read TGTGCCAGCTGGACTAGCGTCCCCTACGAGCAGTACTTC. As protein: CASWTSVPYEQYF.

J is TRBJ2-3 and V is TRBV5-1; TRBD1 might be the D (5 bases). CDR3 length: 17 residues. Trimming removed 4 bases at V and 4 bases at J, with 22 bases between. Germline V gene lookup returns CDR1 SGHRS and CDR2 YFSETQ. CDR3 sequence (DNA): TGCGCCAGCAGCCAGGGTCGGAGTGAACAGCGCCCAGATACGCAGTATTTT. Translating it yields CASSQGRSEQRPDTQYF.

This clone was seen a handful of times. The chain joins TRBV5-5 to TRBJ1-2; D is undetermined. V shed 4 bases and J shed 6 bases, with 13 bases lying between them. Germline V gives CDR1 SGHKS, CDR2 YYEKEE (reference sequence). The CDR3 spans 13 residues. CDR3 residues: CASSPSYGDGYTF. Written as DNA, the CDR3 is TGTGCCAGCAGCCCATCCTACGGGGATGGCTACACCTTC. Looking up the rest from reference TRBV5-5 and TRBJ1-2 gives the full variable domain: DAGVTQSPTHLIKTRGQQVTLRCSPISGHKSVSWYQQVLGQGPQFIFQYYEKEERGRGNFPDRFSARQFPNYSSELNVNALLLGDSALYLCASSPSYGDGYTFGSGTRLTVV.

This chain links TRBV2 with TRBJ1-1, with a possible D match to TRBD1 (5 bases). In germline, CDR1 is SNHLY, CDR2 FYNNEI. The CDR3 has 13 amino acids. V dropped 2 bases and J dropped 4 bases, with 8 bases sitting between them. The CDR3 DNA is TGTGCCAGCAGTGAACGGGGGGGCACTGAAGCTTTCTTT. This gives the protein CASSERGGTEAFF.

The chain uses TRBV5-5 and TRBJ2-7; the D gene is possibly TRBD2 (5 bases). V was trimmed by 2 bases and J by 2 bases, leaving 5 bases between them. The CDR3 spans 12 residues. Germline CDR1 reads SGHKS; CDR2 reads YYEKEE (reference sequence). The CDR3 loop is CASSFGAYEQYF. CDR3 bases: TGTGCCAGCAGCTTCGGGGCCTACGAGCAGTACTTC. Using reference TRBV5-5 and TRBJ2-7 for the parts outside the CDR3, the full variable domain is DAGVTQSPTHLIKTRGQQVTLRCSPISGHKSVSWYQQVLGQGPQFIFQYYEKEERGRGNFPDRFSARQFPNYSSELNVNALLLGDSALYLCASSFGAYEQYFGPGTRLTVT.

This clone showed up just a few times. This chain uses TRBV10-3 with TRBJ2-2; 7 bases fit TRBD2. The CDR3 is 15 amino acids. CDR1 ENHRY and CDR2 SYGVKD come from the germline V gene. V was pared by 4 bases and J by 3 bases, with 5 bases of the junction left unmatched. For the CDR3, the DNA is TGTGCCATCAGTGCGGGAGGCCCAGACACCGGGGAGCTGTTTTTT. Residues: CAISAGGPDTGELFF.

The chain links TRBV11-1 to TRBJ2-7, with 9 bases matching TRBD1. The CDR3 extends over 15 amino acids. The germline gives CDR1 SGHAT, CDR2 FQDESV (reference sequence). With 1 base clipped from V and 2 bases from J, the junction kept 3 bases outside the gene matches. This CDR3 is CASSLGNRGPYEQYF. The CDR3 DNA follows: TGTGCCAGCAGCTTAGGGAACAGGGGGCCCTACGAGCAGTACTTC.

V usage is TRBV29-1 and J usage is TRBJ2-6; the D gene is possibly TRBD1 (6 bases). This CDR3 contains 15 residues. CDR1 is SQVTM, CDR2 ANQGSEA, per germline. Trimming cost V 3 bases and J 0 bases, with 9 bases left between them. The CDR3 coding sequence is TGCAGCGTTGAGGACAGAAACTCTGGGGCCAACGTCCTGACTTTC. Translating gives CSVEDRNSGANVLTF.

The V call is TRBV7-2, the J call TRBJ2-3, with 7 bases aligning to TRBD2. The length of the CDR3 is 18 residues. Germline V CDR1 and CDR2: SGHTA, FQGNSA. The V and J ends lost 1 base and 2 bases, in that order; junction bases with no gene match: 12. CDR3 nucleotides: TGTGCCAGCAGCTTAGGCGTCGTCTGGGGGAGGGCCACAGATACGCAGTATTTT. Residues: CASSLGVVWGRATDTQYF.